The TCR beta chain under discussion was sequenced for a study of T-cell reconstitution after alpha-beta-depleted transplantation in children. Using unique molecular identifiers, the investigators prepared the TCRbeta library. TCRdb re-called the PCR reads with MiXCR, one entry per CDR3 protein. The sample lists some 240,000 distinct CDR3 sequences, approximately 9.8% seen once, with 5% to 6% in the top ten. This clonotype was recorded at least ten times. The sequencing used PBMCs from the stem cell graft donor, collected from the stem cell graft. The TCR originated in a human donor who donated a stem cell graft to a child with SCID.

CDR3 amino acids: CSVPPSPGQTYNYGYTF. The CDR3 nucleotides read TGCAGCGTTCCCCCTTCCCCGGGACAGACTTATAACTATGGCTACACCTTC. This chain links TRBV29-1 with TRBJ1-2, with 7 bases that match TRBD1. Germline CDR1 is SQVTM and CDR2 is ANQGSEA. The CDR3 has 17 residues. V lost 5 bases and J lost 1; bases outside the gene matches: 16.